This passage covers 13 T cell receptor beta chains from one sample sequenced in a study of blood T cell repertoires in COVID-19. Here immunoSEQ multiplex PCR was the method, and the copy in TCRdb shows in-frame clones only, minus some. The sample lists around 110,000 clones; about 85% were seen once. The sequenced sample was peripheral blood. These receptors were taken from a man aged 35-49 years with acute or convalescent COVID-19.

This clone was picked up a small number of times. CDR3 residues: CASREAGRGHEKLFF. The CDR3, as DNA: TGTGCCAGCAGAGAGGCAGGCAGGGGGCACGAAAAACTGTTTTTT. This chain connects TRBV6-5 to TRBJ1-4; the match to TRBD1 covers 8 bases. V shed 6 bases and J 8 bases; nucleotides not matched to a gene: 11. Germline lookup yields CDR1 MNHEY and CDR2 SVGAGI. The CDR3 sequence is 15 residues long.

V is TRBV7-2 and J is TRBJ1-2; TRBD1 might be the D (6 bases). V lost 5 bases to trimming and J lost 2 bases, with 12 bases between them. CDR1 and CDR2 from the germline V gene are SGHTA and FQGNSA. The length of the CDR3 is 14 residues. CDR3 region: CASSLQGLNYGYTF. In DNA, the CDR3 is TGTGCCAGCAGCCTTCAGGGGCTAAACTATGGCTACACCTTC.

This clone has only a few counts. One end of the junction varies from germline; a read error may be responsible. The CDR3 spells CASSLIRQGLTGELFF. CDR3 DNA sequence: TGCGCCAGTAGCTTGATACGGCAGGGCCTCACCGGGGAGCTGTTTTTT. The J gene is TRBJ2-2, the V gene TRBV5-1; the D gene is possibly TRBD1 (5 bases). CDR3 length: 16 residues. Germline V gene sequence: CDR1 SGHRS, CDR2 YFSETQ.

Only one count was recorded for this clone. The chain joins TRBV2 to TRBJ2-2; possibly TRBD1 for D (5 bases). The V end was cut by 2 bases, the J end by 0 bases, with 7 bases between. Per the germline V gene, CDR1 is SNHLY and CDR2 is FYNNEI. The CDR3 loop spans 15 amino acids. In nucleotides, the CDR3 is TGTGCCAGCAGTGAAACAGGCTCGAACACCGGGGAGCTGTTTTTT. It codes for CASSETGSNTGELFF.

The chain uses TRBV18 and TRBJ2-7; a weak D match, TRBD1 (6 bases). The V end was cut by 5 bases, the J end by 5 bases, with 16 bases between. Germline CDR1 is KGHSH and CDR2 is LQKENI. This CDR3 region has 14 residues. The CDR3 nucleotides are TGTGCCAGCTCATCTTCCAGTGGGGGCAACGAGCAGTACTTC. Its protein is CASSSSSGGNEQYF. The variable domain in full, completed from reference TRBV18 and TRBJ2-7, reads NAGVMQNPRHLVRRRGQEARLRCSPMKGHSHVYWYRQLPEEGLKFMVYLQKENIIDESGMPKERFSAEFPKEGPSILRIQQVVRGDSAAYFCASSSSSGGNEQYFGPGTRLTVT.

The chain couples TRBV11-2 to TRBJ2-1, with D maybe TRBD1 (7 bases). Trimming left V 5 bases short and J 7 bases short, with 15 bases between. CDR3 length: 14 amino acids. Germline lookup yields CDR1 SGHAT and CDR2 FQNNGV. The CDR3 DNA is TGTGCCAGCAGCCCAACGACAGGGAGGAATGAGCAGTTCTTC. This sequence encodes CASSPTTGRNEQFF.

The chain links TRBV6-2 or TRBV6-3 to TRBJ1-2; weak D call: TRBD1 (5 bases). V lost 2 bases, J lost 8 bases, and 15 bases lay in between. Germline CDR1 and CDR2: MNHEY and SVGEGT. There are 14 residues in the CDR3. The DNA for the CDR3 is TGTGCCAGCAGTTACGAGGGAGGGGTGCGAGGCTACACCTTC. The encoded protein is CASSYEGGVRGYTF.

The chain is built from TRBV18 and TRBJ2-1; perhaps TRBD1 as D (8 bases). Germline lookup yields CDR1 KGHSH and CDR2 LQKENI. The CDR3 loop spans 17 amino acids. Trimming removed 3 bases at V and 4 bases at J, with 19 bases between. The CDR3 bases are TGTGCCAGCTCACCCTGGGGAGGGACAGGCCCATACAATGAGCAGTTCTTC. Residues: CASSPWGGTGPYNEQFF.

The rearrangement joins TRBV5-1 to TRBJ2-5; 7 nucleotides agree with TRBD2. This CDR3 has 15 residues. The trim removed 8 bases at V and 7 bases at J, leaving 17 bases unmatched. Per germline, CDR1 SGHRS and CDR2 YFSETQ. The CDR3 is CASSVRGDPSLTQYF. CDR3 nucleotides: TGCGCCAGTTCAGTCCGGGGGGATCCTTCATTGACCCAGTACTTC. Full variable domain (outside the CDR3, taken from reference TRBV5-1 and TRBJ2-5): KAGVTQTPRYLIKTRGQQVTLSCSPISGHRSVSWYQQTPGQGLQFLFEYFSETQRNKGNFPGRFSGRQFSNSRSEMNVSTLELGDSALYLCASSVRGDPSLTQYFGPGTRLLVL.

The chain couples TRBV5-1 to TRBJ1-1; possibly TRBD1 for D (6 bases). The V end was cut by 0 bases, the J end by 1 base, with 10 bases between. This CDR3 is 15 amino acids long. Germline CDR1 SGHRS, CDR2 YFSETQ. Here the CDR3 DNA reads TGCGCCAGCAGCTTGGCCGGGGGGGCGAACACTGAAGCTTTCTTT. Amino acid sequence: CASSLAGGANTEAFF.

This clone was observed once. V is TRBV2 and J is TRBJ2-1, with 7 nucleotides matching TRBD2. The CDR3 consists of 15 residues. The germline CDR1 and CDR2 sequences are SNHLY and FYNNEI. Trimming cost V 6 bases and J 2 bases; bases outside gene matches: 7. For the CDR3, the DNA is TGTGCCAGCAGGGGGGGGACGGTGGCCTACAATGAGCAGTTCTTC. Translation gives CASRGGTVAYNEQFF.

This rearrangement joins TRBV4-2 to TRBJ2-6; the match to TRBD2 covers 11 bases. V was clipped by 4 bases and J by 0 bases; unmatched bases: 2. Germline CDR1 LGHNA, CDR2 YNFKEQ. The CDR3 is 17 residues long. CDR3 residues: CASSPSGRNSGANVLTF. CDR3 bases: TGTGCCAGCAGCCCTAGCGGGAGGAACTCTGGGGCCAACGTCCTGACTTTC.

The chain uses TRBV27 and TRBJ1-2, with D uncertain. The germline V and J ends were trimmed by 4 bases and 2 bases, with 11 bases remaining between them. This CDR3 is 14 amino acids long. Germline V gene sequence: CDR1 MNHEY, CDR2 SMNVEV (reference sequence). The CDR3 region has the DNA TGTGCCAGCAGTTCTAGACCGATGAACTATGGCTACACCTTC. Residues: CASSSRPMNYGYTF.